The 13 T cell receptor beta chains below all came from one sample that was sequenced in a study of blood T cell repertoires in COVID-19. Only in-frame clones appear in the TCRdb table, and some are missing; sequencing was by immunoSEQ multiplex PCR. In the table there are 40,000 to 50,000 clones, 80% to 90% of which are singletons. The sequenced sample was peripheral blood. The receptor set was obtained from a human donor in a cohort sampled during active COVID-19. The donor label of this sample is uncertain.

The gene calls are TRBV4-1 and TRBJ2-2; 9 bases map to TRBD2. The germline CDR1 and CDR2 sequences are MGHRA and YSYEKL. The junction had 9 bases not matched to a gene; V was cut back by 3 bases and J by 4 bases. There are 17 residues in the CDR3. Here the CDR3 DNA reads TGCGCCAGCAGCCAGGTGCGCGGGGGGGCCTTCACCGGGGAGCTGTTTTTT. As protein: CASSQVRGGAFTGELFF.

This chain connects TRBV7-9 to TRBJ1-2; 10 nucleotides align to TRBD1. This CDR3 has 14 amino acids. Germline CDR1 is SEHNR and CDR2 is FQNEAQ (reference sequence). The junction had 2 bases not matched to a gene; V was cut back by 5 bases and J by 2 bases. The CDR3: CASSPGQGNYGYTF. The CDR3 coding sequence is TGTGCCAGCAGCCCGGGACAGGGGAACTATGGCTACACCTTC.

This sequence joins TRBV18 and TRBJ1-2; no firm D call. From germline, CDR1 is KGHSH and CDR2 LQKENI. This CDR3 is built from 13 residues. The germline V and J ends were trimmed by 3 bases and 1 base, with 6 bases remaining between them. The CDR3 here is CASSPADNYGYTF. The CDR3 DNA is TGTGCCAGCTCACCGGCGGATAACTATGGCTACACCTTC.

V usage is TRBV2 and J usage is TRBJ2-2, with 7 positions matching TRBD1. Germline values: CDR1 SNHLY, CDR2 FYNNEI. The CDR3 totals 17 residues. J lost 3 bases, V lost 5 bases, and 12 bases had no gene match. This CDR3 is CASSKPVTGLDTGELFF. The CDR3 region has the DNA TGTGCCAGCAGTAAACCCGTGACAGGGTTGGACACCGGGGAGCTGTTTTTT.

This chain connects TRBV4-2 to TRBJ1-4, with TRBD1 identical over 7 bases. CDR1 and CDR2 (germline): LGHNA, YNFKEQ. CDR3 length: 16 residues. The V gene end was trimmed by 3 bases and the J gene end by 7 bases; junction bases not matched to a gene: 11. The DNA for the CDR3 is TGTGCCAGCAGCCATCCCACAGGGGCCCTTCCTGAAAAACTGTTTTTT. It codes for CASSHPTGALPEKLFF.

The rearrangement uses TRBV5-4 and TRBJ2-3; TRBD2 agrees at 10 bases. Germline V gene data show CDR1 as SGHNT and CDR2 as YYREEE (reference sequence). J was trimmed by 4 bases and V by 3 bases; bases with no gene match: 8. The CDR3 has 16 amino acids. For the CDR3, the DNA is TGTGCCAGCAGCTCGGGTCTAGCGGGGGAATCAGATACGCAGTATTTT. It specifies CASSSGLAGESDTQYF.

The V and J genes are TRBV9 and TRBJ2-6; TRBD1 matches 8 bases. Trimming cost V 0 bases and J 4 bases; bases outside gene matches: 6. The germline CDR1 and CDR2 sequences are SGDLS and YYNGEE. The CDR3 consists of 17 residues. The chain's CDR3 is CASSVGQGSFGANVLTF. The CDR3 DNA follows: TGTGCCAGCAGCGTAGGACAGGGGAGTTTCGGGGCCAACGTCCTGACTTTC.

The chain carries TRBV18 and TRBJ2-1; 10 bases align to TRBD2. Germline V lookup: CDR1 KGHSH, CDR2 LQKENI. The CDR3 totals 18 residues. V dropped 2 bases and J dropped 4; count of bases not matched to a gene: 11. The CDR3 bases are TGTGCCAGCTCACCAAAAGCGGGGGGGGCCCGCCGTTACAATGAGCAGTTCTTC. The encoded protein is CASSPKAGGARRYNEQFF.

This chain connects TRBV18 to TRBJ2-2; D remains unclear. V gave up 3 bases and J gave up 4 bases, with 12 bases separating them. This CDR3 has 15 residues. Germline-derived CDR1 and CDR2 are KGHSH and LQKENI. CDR3 in DNA: TGTGCCAGCTCACCGGCGGTAGATAGCACCGGGGAGCTGTTTTTT. Its protein product is CASSPAVDSTGELFF.

This chain joins TRBV6-5 and TRBJ2-5; tentative D call: TRBD2 (6 bases). V was pared by 7 bases and J by 0 bases, with 9 bases between. The germline gives CDR1 MNHEY, CDR2 SVGAGI. The CDR3 spans 13 residues. The CDR3 bases are TGTGCCAGCACTCGGGGGTACCAAGAGACCCAGTACTTC. It encodes CASTRGYQETQYF.

J is TRBJ2-7 and V is TRBV4-1, with 9 bases fitting TRBD2. The CDR3 extends over 17 amino acids. V trimming: 0 bases; J trimming: 5 bases; junction bases outside the gene matches: 11. Germline V gene sequence: CDR1 MGHRA, CDR2 YSYEKL. The CDR3: CASSQDRSGGARNEQYF. DNA for the CDR3: TGCGCCAGCAGCCAAGATCGTAGCGGGGGAGCTAGGAACGAGCAGTACTTC.

The chain links TRBV20-1 to TRBJ2-3; 7 nucleotides align to TRBD1. Germline V CDR1 and CDR2: DFQATT, SNEGSKA (reference sequence). CDR3 size: 14 residues. Unmatched junction bases numbered 7, after V lost 5 bases and J lost 2 bases. In DNA, the CDR3 is TGCAGTGCTCGTGGGACAGACTCCACAGATACGCAGTATTTT. It yields the protein CSARGTDSTDTQYF.

This chain links TRBV3-1 (or the pseudogene TRBV3-2) with TRBJ2-1; 13 nucleotides match TRBD2. CDR1 and CDR2 from the germline V gene are LGHDT and YNNKEL (reference sequence). This CDR3 contains 17 residues. Trimming cost V 4 bases and J 4 bases; bases outside gene matches: 7. The CDR3 here is CASSPTTSGGKYNEQFF. Written as DNA, the CDR3 is TGTGCCAGCAGCCCAACGACTAGCGGGGGGAAATACAATGAGCAGTTCTTC.